Below, one T cell receptor beta chain is given with its context. CDR1 and CDR2 from the germline V gene are SGHRS and YFSETQ. This CDR3 has 13 amino acids. With 2 bases removed from V and 4 bases from J, the gap between germline ends came to 9 bases. The sample originates from a study of T cell changes during pregnancy in multiple sclerosis. TCRdb keeps only in-frame clones here, not all; method: immunoSEQ multiplex PCR. The sample includes about 74,000 clones, 80% to 95% seen only once; the top ten take around 3.5%. The input for sequencing was peripheral blood, taken after pregnancy. The V gene is TRBV5-1, the J gene TRBJ1-1; D gene ambiguous. The clonotype was recovered from a female donor in good health, enrolled as a control in a pregnancy study. This chain's CDR3 is CASSFVDSTEAFF. In DNA, the CDR3 is TGCGCCAGCAGCTTCGTTGATAGCACTGAAGCTTTCTTT.